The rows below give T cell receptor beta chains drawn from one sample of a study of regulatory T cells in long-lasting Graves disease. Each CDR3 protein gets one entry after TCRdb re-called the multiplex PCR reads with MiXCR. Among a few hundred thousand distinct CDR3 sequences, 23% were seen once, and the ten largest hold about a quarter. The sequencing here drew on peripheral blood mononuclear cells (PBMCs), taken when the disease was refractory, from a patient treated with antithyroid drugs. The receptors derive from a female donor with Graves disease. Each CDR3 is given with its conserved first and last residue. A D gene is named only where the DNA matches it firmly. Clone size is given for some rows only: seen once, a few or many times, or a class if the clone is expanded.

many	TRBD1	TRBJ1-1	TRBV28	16	CASNVETGDLNTEAFF	TGTGCCAGCAACGTCGAGACAGGGGACCTGAACACTGAAGCTTTCTTT
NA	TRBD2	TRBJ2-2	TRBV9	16	CASSVIVAGVTGELFF	TGTGCCAGCAGCGTAATAGTAGCGGGAGTAACCGGGGAGCTGTTTTTT
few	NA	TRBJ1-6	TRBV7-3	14	CASSSGTELVPLHF	TGTGCCAGCAGTTCCGGGACGGAACTTGTCCCCCTCCACTTT
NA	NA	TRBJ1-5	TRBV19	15	CASSPQSLNYQPQHF	TGTGCCAGTAGTCCGCAGTCCCTGAACTATCAGCCCCAGCATTTT
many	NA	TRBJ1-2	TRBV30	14	CAWSVPGFNYGYTF	TGTGCCTGGAGTGTACCCGGGTTTAACTATGGCTACACCTTC
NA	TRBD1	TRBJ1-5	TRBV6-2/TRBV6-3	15	CASSFPTGYDQPQHF	TGTGCCAGCAGTTTCCCGACAGGGTACGATCAGCCCCAGCATTTT
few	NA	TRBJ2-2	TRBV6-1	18	CASSEVTSLGLNTGELFF	TGTGCCAGCAGTGAAGTAACTTCTTTGGGGCTGAACACCGGGGAGCTGTTTTTT
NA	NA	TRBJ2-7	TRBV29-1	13	CSVIAGAPYEQYF	TGCAGCGTTATCGCCGGAGCACCCTACGAGCAGTACTTC
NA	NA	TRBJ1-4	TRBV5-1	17	CASSNPPSGATSVKMFF	TGCGCCAGCAGCAATCCTCCCTCGGGGGCCACCTCCGTAAAAATGTTTTTT
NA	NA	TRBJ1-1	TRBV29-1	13	CSVDLTGSTEAFF	TGCAGCGTTGATCTCACAGGGAGCACTGAAGCTTTCTTT
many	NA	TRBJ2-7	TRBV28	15	CASSDNPPVGYEQYF	TGTGCCAGCAGCGATAATCCCCCCGTGGGATACGAGCAGTACTTC
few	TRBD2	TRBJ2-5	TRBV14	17	CASSQDKLAGGGETQYF	TGTGCCAGCAGCCAAGACAAGTTGGCGGGAGGAGGGGAGACCCAGTACTTC
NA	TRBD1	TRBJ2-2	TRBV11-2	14	CASSTGQQTGELFF	TGTGCCAGCAGCACGGGACAGCAAACCGGGGAGCTGTTTTTT